This TCR beta chain was found in a study of beta chain features in type 1 diabetes. Study conclusions and caveats: Healthy donors had naive, central memory and Treg TCRB repertoires that appeared less similar than those seen among patients. Shortening of TCRB CDR3s, moderate but significant, appeared in all four CD4+ subsets of Type 1 diabetes patients. PCR, the amplification step, might favor shorter templates, equally in patients and controls.

Germline-derived CDR1 and CDR2 are SEHNR and FQNEAQ (reference sequence). CDR3 length: 16 amino acids. With 6 bases clipped from V and 3 bases from J, the junction kept 11 bases outside the gene matches. Stem cell-like memory, regulatory, central memory and naive CD4+ cells were sorted via CD45RO/CCR7/CD25/CD127/CD95/CD27. The authors reverse transcribed all of the isolated RNA, so sequencing captured expressed TCRB transcripts. Method: immunoSEQ multiplex PCR; TCRdb's copy keeps in-frame clones and lacks some. The sample contains some 640,000 clones, over 12% of which appear only once. In this sample, this clone turned up a few times. Its specificity is not known.

V gene TRBV7-9 combines with J gene TRBJ2-1; 7 bases are a match to TRBD1. The sequence came from a man aged 18 to 30 with type 1 diabetes. Sequenced input: naive CD4+ T cells from blood. The CDR3 nucleotides read TGTGCCAGCAGTCTTGAGGGACAGTCTTACTACAATGAGCAGTTCTTC. Its protein is CASSLEGQSYYNEQFF.